These T cell receptor beta chains were read from a single sample in a study of control samples from healthy donors and cancer patients. Using immunoSEQ multiplex PCR, the repertoire was profiled, and TCRdb retains in-frame clones only, with some absent. The table shows over 85,000 clones, with roughly 80% occurring only once. The sample taken for sequencing was PBMCs. The receptors were sampled from a man in his 70s with lung cancer. Both conserved end residues are part of each CDR3. The D gene is left open where the match is weak. Only some rows state a clone size, as once, few, many or a class for expanded clones.

V gene: TRBV21-1
D gene: -
J gene: TRBJ2-5
clone size: -
CDR3 protein: CASSKGKGTSGGAGKTQYF
CDR3 DNA: TGTGCCAGCAGCAAAGGGAAAGGGACTAGCGGGGGGGCTGGGAAGACCCAGTACTTC

V gene: TRBV12-3/TRBV12-4
D gene: -
J gene: TRBJ2-3
clone size: -
CDR3 protein: CASRMGADTQYF
CDR3 DNA: TGTGCCAGCAGGATGGGGGCAGATACGCAGTATTTT

V gene: TRBV7-9
D gene: -
J gene: TRBJ1-3
clone size: -
CDR3 protein: CASSTRTASGNTIYF
CDR3 DNA: TGTGCCAGCAGCACCCGGACTGCCTCTGGAAACACCATATATTTT

V gene: TRBV12-5
D gene: -
J gene: TRBJ2-7
clone size: -
CDR3 protein: CASGLSAVTNYEQYF
CDR3 DNA: TGTGCTAGTGGTTTGTCGGCAGTTACTAACTACGAGCAGTACTTC

V gene: TRBV30
D gene: TRBD1
J gene: TRBJ1-5
clone size: -
CDR3 protein: CAWSVQGGNQPQHF
CDR3 DNA: TGTGCCTGGAGTGTCCAGGGGGGTAATCAGCCCCAGCATTTT

V gene: TRBV21-1
D gene: -
J gene: TRBJ1-3
clone size: -
CDR3 protein: CASSKPLPGPLSGNTIYF
CDR3 DNA: TGTGCCAGCAGCAAGCCTCTCCCAGGGCCCCTCTCTGGAAACACCATATATTTT

V gene: TRBV19
D gene: -
J gene: TRBJ2-3
clone size: -
CDR3 protein: CASSIGRVSTDTQYF
CDR3 DNA: TGTGCCAGTAGTATTGGACGGGTAAGCACAGATACGCAGTATTTT

V gene: TRBV3-1/TRBV3-2
D gene: -
J gene: TRBJ2-1
clone size: -
CDR3 protein: CASSQLHHRDEQFF
CDR3 DNA: TGTGCCAGCAGCCAGCTCCATCATCGGGATGAGCAGTTCTTC

V gene: TRBV10-2
D gene: -
J gene: TRBJ2-7
clone size: -
CDR3 protein: CASGGRGQSSYEQYF
CDR3 DNA: TGCGCCAGCGGAGGGAGGGGGCAGAGCTCCTACGAGCAGTACTTC

V gene: TRBV6-1
D gene: -
J gene: TRBJ1-5
clone size: -
CDR3 protein: CASSESRVYSNQPQHF
CDR3 DNA: TGTGCCAGCAGTGAATCGAGGGTCTATAGCAATCAGCCCCAGCATTTT

V gene: TRBV28
D gene: TRBD1
J gene: TRBJ1-2
clone size: -
CDR3 protein: CASSRLGTAPGFYGYTF
CDR3 DNA: TGTGCCAGCAGTCGCCTAGGGACAGCGCCCGGATTTTATGGCTACACCTTC

V gene: TRBV2
D gene: -
J gene: TRBJ2-7
clone size: -
CDR3 protein: CASMIEGRRDEQYF
CDR3 DNA: TGTGCCAGCATGATTGAGGGGCGACGGGACGAGCAGTACTTC

V gene: TRBV4-3
D gene: -
J gene: TRBJ2-3
clone size: few
CDR3 protein: CASSHSRGAPDTQYF
CDR3 DNA: TGCGCCAGCAGCCATAGCAGGGGGGCCCCAGATACGCAGTATTTT

V gene: TRBV7-2
D gene: TRBD1
J gene: TRBJ2-2
clone size: -
CDR3 protein: CASSLLAGGVITGELFF
CDR3 DNA: TGTGCCAGCAGCTTATTGGCAGGGGGCGTTATCACCGGGGAGCTGTTTTTT

V gene: TRBV4-2
D gene: -
J gene: TRBJ2-1
clone size: -
CDR3 protein: CASSQEGVGEQFF
CDR3 DNA: TGTGCCAGCAGCCAAGAAGGGGTGGGTGAGCAGTTCTTC

V gene: TRBV19
D gene: TRBD1
J gene: TRBJ1-6
clone size: -
CDR3 protein: CASTGTGANSPLHF
CDR3 DNA: TGTGCCAGTACCGGGACAGGGGCTAATTCACCCCTCCACTTT

V gene: TRBV27
D gene: TRBD2
J gene: TRBJ2-3
clone size: -
CDR3 protein: CASSGLAGGYFTDTQYF
CDR3 DNA: TGTGCCAGCAGTGGACTAGCGGGGGGGTACTTCACAGATACGCAGTATTTT

V gene: TRBV5-1
D gene: -
J gene: TRBJ1-3
clone size: -
CDR3 protein: CASSLAGGAGGNTIYF
CDR3 DNA: TGCGCCAGCAGCTTGGCCGGGGGGGCAGGTGGAAACACCATATATTTT

V gene: TRBV6-5
D gene: -
J gene: TRBJ1-2
clone size: -
CDR3 protein: CASSFSGGYTF
CDR3 DNA: TGTGCCAGCAGTTTCTCAGGTGGCTACACCTTC

V gene: TRBV7-2
D gene: -
J gene: TRBJ1-6
clone size: -
CDR3 protein: CASSLIPGSSPLHF
CDR3 DNA: TGTGCCAGCAGCTTAATCCCCGGATCATCACCCCTCCACTTT

V gene: TRBV27
D gene: TRBD1
J gene: TRBJ1-5
clone size: -
CDR3 protein: CASSLLGQGNQPQHF
CDR3 DNA: TGTGCCAGCAGTTTACTGGGACAGGGCAATCAGCCCCAGCATTTT

V gene: TRBV7-2
D gene: TRBD1
J gene: TRBJ1-5
clone size: -
CDR3 protein: CASSLGGTGNQPQHF
CDR3 DNA: TGTGCCAGCAGCTTAGGGGGGACAGGGAATCAGCCCCAGCATTTT

V gene: TRBV24-1
D gene: -
J gene: TRBJ1-2
clone size: -
CDR3 protein: CATSETATRGGYTF
CDR3 DNA: TGTGCCACCAGTGAAACCGCGACTAGGGGTGGCTACACCTTC

V gene: TRBV7-9
D gene: -
J gene: TRBJ2-2
clone size: few
CDR3 protein: CASSFSHGELFF
CDR3 DNA: TGTGCCAGCAGCTTTTCCCACGGGGAGCTGTTTTTT

V gene: TRBV9
D gene: TRBD1
J gene: TRBJ1-4
clone size: few
CDR3 protein: CASSEGTGRHEKLFF
CDR3 DNA: TGTGCCAGCAGCGAGGGGACAGGGAGACATGAAAAACTGTTTTTT

V gene: TRBV2
D gene: -
J gene: TRBJ1-5
clone size: -
CDR3 protein: CASSTGTLNQPQHF
CDR3 DNA: TGTGCCAGCAGTACCGGGACACTCAATCAGCCCCAGCATTTT

V gene: TRBV7-3
D gene: TRBD2
J gene: TRBJ2-7
clone size: -
CDR3 protein: CASSPSGGSYEQYF
CDR3 DNA: TGTGCCAGCAGCCCCAGCGGGGGGTCCTACGAGCAGTACTTC

V gene: TRBV19
D gene: -
J gene: TRBJ2-3
clone size: -
CDR3 protein: CASSRRSGVGTDTQYF
CDR3 DNA: TGTGCCAGTAGTAGAAGGTCTGGGGTGGGCACAGATACGCAGTATTTT

V gene: TRBV30
D gene: -
J gene: TRBJ1-2
clone size: -
CDR3 protein: CAWTHRSGYTF
CDR3 DNA: TGTGCCTGGACCCATAGGAGTGGCTACACCTTC

V gene: TRBV7-3
D gene: -
J gene: TRBJ1-3
clone size: -
CDR3 protein: CASSSGNTIYF
CDR3 DNA: TGTGCCAGCAGCTCGGGAAACACCATATATTTT

V gene: TRBV19
D gene: -
J gene: TRBJ1-5
clone size: -
CDR3 protein: CASSWGGEPQHF
CDR3 DNA: TGTGCCAGTAGCTGGGGCGGGGAGCCCCAGCATTTT

V gene: TRBV24-1
D gene: -
J gene: TRBJ2-7
clone size: -
CDR3 protein: CATTGRRGHEQYF
CDR3 DNA: TGTGCCACTACGGGACGGCGAGGGCACGAGCAGTACTTC

V gene: TRBV5-1
D gene: TRBD1
J gene: TRBJ1-2
clone size: -
CDR3 protein: CASSFGQGPDGYGYTF
CDR3 DNA: TGCGCCAGCAGCTTCGGACAGGGGCCGGACGGCTATGGCTACACCTTC

V gene: TRBV28
D gene: -
J gene: TRBJ1-5
clone size: -
CDR3 protein: CATAGQSLSNQPRHF
CDR3 DNA: TGTGCCACGGCAGGACAGTCTCTTAGCAATCAGCCCCGGCATTTT

V gene: TRBV6-4
D gene: TRBD1
J gene: TRBJ2-7
clone size: -
CDR3 protein: CASSDLGTGIQYF
CDR3 DNA: TGTGCCAGCAGTGACCTGGGGACAGGGATCCAGTACTTC

V gene: TRBV5-3
D gene: TRBD1
J gene: TRBJ2-1
clone size: -
CDR3 protein: CARSGQGNEQFF
CDR3 DNA: TGTGCCAGAAGCGGACAGGGGAATGAGCAGTTCTTC

V gene: TRBV7-2
D gene: -
J gene: TRBJ2-3
clone size: -
CDR3 protein: CASSSGGGADTQYF
CDR3 DNA: TGTGCCAGCAGCTCGGGCGGGGGCGCAGATACGCAGTATTTT

V gene: TRBV10-3
D gene: TRBD1
J gene: TRBJ1-3
clone size: -
CDR3 protein: CAISDTGGAGNTIYF
CDR3 DNA: TGTGCCATCAGTGACACAGGGGGAGCTGGAAACACCATATATTTT

V gene: TRBV11-2
D gene: TRBD1
J gene: TRBJ2-5
clone size: once
CDR3 protein: CASSLTGTAETQYF
CDR3 DNA: TGTGCCAGCAGCCTGACAGGGACGGCGGAGACCCAGTACTTC

V gene: TRBV12-3/TRBV12-4
D gene: -
J gene: TRBJ2-5
clone size: -
CDR3 protein: CASTKLTAPQYF
CDR3 DNA: TGTGCCAGCACCAAGTTGACTGCTCCCCAGTACTTC

V gene: TRBV24-1
D gene: -
J gene: TRBJ2-2
clone size: -
CDR3 protein: CATKRTATGELFF
CDR3 DNA: TGTGCCACCAAAAGGACCGCTACCGGGGAGCTGTTTTTT

V gene: TRBV30
D gene: -
J gene: TRBJ2-3
clone size: -
CDR3 protein: CASGQYPDTQYF
CDR3 DNA: TGTGCCTCGGGCCAGTACCCAGATACGCAGTATTTT

V gene: TRBV9
D gene: -
J gene: TRBJ1-1
clone size: -
CDR3 protein: CASSVVSGGEAFF
CDR3 DNA: TGTGCCAGCAGCGTAGTCAGCGGAGGTGAAGCTTTCTTT

V gene: TRBV23-1
D gene: TRBD1
J gene: TRBJ2-7
clone size: many
CDR3 protein: CASSHQTGRPLSEQYF
CDR3 DNA: TGCGCCAGCAGTCATCAGACAGGGCGACCCCTTAGCGAGCAGTACTTC

V gene: TRBV12-3/TRBV12-4
D gene: -
J gene: TRBJ1-2
clone size: -
CDR3 protein: CASSLEGYGYTF
CDR3 DNA: TGTGCCAGCAGTTTAGAAGGTTATGGCTACACCTTC

V gene: TRBV9
D gene: -
J gene: TRBJ2-3
clone size: -
CDR3 protein: CASSVSGVTDTQYF
CDR3 DNA: TGTGCCAGCAGCGTTTCAGGGGTCACAGATACGCAGTATTTT

V gene: TRBV10-1
D gene: -
J gene: TRBJ2-3
clone size: -
CDR3 protein: CASSESSTDTQYF
CDR3 DNA: TGCGCCAGCAGTGAGTCGTCGACAGATACGCAGTATTTT

V gene: TRBV5-1
D gene: TRBD2
J gene: TRBJ2-2
clone size: few
CDR3 protein: CASSPGLANTGELFF
CDR3 DNA: TGCGCCAGCAGCCCGGGACTAGCGAACACCGGGGAGCTGTTTTTT

V gene: TRBV29-1
D gene: -
J gene: TRBJ2-6
clone size: -
CDR3 protein: CSVDGGANVLTF
CDR3 DNA: TGCAGCGTTGACGGTGGGGCCAACGTCCTGACTTTC

V gene: TRBV18
D gene: -
J gene: TRBJ2-5
clone size: -
CDR3 protein: CASSYVPPGETQYF
CDR3 DNA: TGTGCCAGCTCCTACGTTCCCCCGGGAGAGACCCAGTACTTC

V gene: TRBV21-1
D gene: -
J gene: TRBJ2-7
clone size: -
CDR3 protein: CASGPRAASSYEQYF
CDR3 DNA: TGTGCCAGCGGGCCTCGGGCGGCGAGCTCCTACGAGCAGTACTTC

V gene: TRBV6-6
D gene: TRBD1
J gene: TRBJ2-7
clone size: once
CDR3 protein: CASSPKDRGGYEQYF
CDR3 DNA: TGTGCCAGCAGCCCTAAGGACAGGGGGGGATACGAGCAGTACTTC

V gene: TRBV5-4
D gene: -
J gene: TRBJ1-2
clone size: -
CDR3 protein: CASSLESASYGYTF
CDR3 DNA: TGTGCCAGCAGCTTGGAGTCAGCCTCTTATGGCTACACCTTC